This T cell receptor beta chain was recovered during a study of shared T cell receptors in the human thymus (dated by TCRdb to the early 2020s). Background for the entire study: The study examined how self-reactive, shared T-cell receptor alpha chains are generated in the human thymus.

Receptors were amplified or captured by the immunoSEQ multiplex PCR assay. The immuneACCESS repertoire file appears here via TCRdb, limited to in-frame rearrangements. These files lack a portion of the clones; in checked studies, under half of the deficit traces to unresolved V genes, and the cause of the others is not known. In this sample the table shows 600,000 or so clones, about 87% of which occur a single time. The ten largest make up 0.0094% of the sample. The V end gives up 3 bases and the J end 2 bases, leaving 1 base in the junction not matched to a gene. The CDR3, from cysteine to phenylalanine, totals 14 residues. The kept DNA is CDR3 alone, 42 bases in frame from the first base. In the germline V gene, CDR1 corresponds to MDHEN and CDR2 to SYDVKM. As to this clone: Its recognized antigen is unknown. Base qualities are not provided; no much larger clone lies one nucleotide away.

These same data were also listed under a study on human thymus T cells. Looking at the second paper: Donors were immunologically healthy infants undergoing open corrective cardiac surgery for congenital heart defects in Finland. Thymus tissue was collected as surgical resects that were removed during corrective cardiac surgery. Biased V and J gene segment usage appeared to be present in both thymic and peripheral blood repertoires. According to the related research, thymic TCR repertoires were highly overlapping among unrelated individuals. The study described the TCR alpha and beta repertoires in about eight infant thymus samples and a few matching peripheral blood samples. Donor ages ranging from roughly 7 to 250 days were recorded, and a handful of male and a couple of female infants were included in the cohort. Thymocytes were freed from the tissue by mechanical means and kept at -70 degrees C as pellets of about 8.5-34 million cells. A QIAsymphony instrument was used to extract genomic DNA from the frozen cell pellets. Using the immunoSEQ multiplex PCR assay, the TCRB and TCRAD loci were amplified from a standardized quantity of quality-controlled genomic DNA. The V(D)J region was spanned by amplicons of a length sufficient to cover the CDR3 and to identify V and J genes. Through the commercial immunoSEQ service, the amplicons were sequenced on an Illumina platform. Primer bias and sequencing errors were corrected as previously described, and TCRAD and TCRB were defined on the basis of the IMGT database. Repertoires were analysed with immunoSEQ Analyzer 3.0 and VDJTools, covering basic statistics, V/J segment usage, diversity estimates, rarefaction and pairwise overlap. Diversity was estimated with Chao1, ChaoE, Efron-Thisted, Shannon and inverse Simpson indices, and also on datasets down-sampled to the smallest sample. For repertoire overlap, CDR3 nucleotide sequence, V gene and J gene had to match strictly, and clustering was done by Jaccard-based multidimensional scaling. On average, thymus samples gave roughly 800,000 unique TCRB clonotypes, whereas blood samples gave about 84,000.

The rearranged chain carries TRBV28 and TRBJ1-5; a stretch of 7 junction bases matches TRBD1. This receptor was identified in a boy younger than two with a congenital heart defect. Donor details come from another sample of the same person, matched by shared clones. Sequenced material: thymocytes. The DNA is as follows: TGTGCCAGCAGTTTGACAGGGCGCAATCAGCCCCAGCATTTT. It codes for CASSLTGRNQPQHF.